The clone carrying this T cell receptor beta chain was detected a few times. Measured with immunoSEQ multiplex PCR; TCRdb has only the in-frame clones, and not every one. The repertoire consists of 150,000 to 200,000 clones, with 84% occurring once and the leading ten covering 12% to 15%. Recovery among Cohort 3 donors was established by two negative PCRs, clearance, or symptom resolution. This CDR3 contains 15 residues. V lost 3 bases, J lost 6 bases, and 6 bases stayed unmatched. CDR1 KGHSH and CDR2 LQKENI come from the germline V gene. This record belongs to a study of blood T cell repertoires in COVID-19.

The sample taken for sequencing was PBMCs or T cells enriched from blood (not recorded which). This receptor was taken from a man aged 50 or older who had recovered from COVID-19. The chain carries TRBV18 and TRBJ2-1; 9 bases agree with TRBD1. The CDR3: CASSPGQGSSNEQFF. CDR3 in DNA: TGTGCCAGCTCACCCGGACAGGGGTCCAGCAATGAGCAGTTCTTC.